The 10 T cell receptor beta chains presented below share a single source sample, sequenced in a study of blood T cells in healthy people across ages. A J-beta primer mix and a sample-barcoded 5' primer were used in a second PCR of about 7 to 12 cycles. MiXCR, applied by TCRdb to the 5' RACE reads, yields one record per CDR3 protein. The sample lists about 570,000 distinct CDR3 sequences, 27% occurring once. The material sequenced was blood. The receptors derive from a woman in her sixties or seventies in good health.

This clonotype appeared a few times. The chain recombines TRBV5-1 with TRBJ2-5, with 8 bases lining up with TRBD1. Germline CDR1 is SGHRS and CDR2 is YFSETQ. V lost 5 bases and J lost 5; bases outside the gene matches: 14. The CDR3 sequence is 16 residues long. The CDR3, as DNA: TGCGCCAGCAGAATCGCTACGACAGGGGTTTATGAGACCCAGTACTTC. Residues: CASRIATTGVYETQYF.

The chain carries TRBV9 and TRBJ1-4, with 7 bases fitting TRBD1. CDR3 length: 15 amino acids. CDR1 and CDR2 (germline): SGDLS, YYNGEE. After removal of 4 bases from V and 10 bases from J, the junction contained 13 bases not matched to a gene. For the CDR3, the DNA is TGTGCCAGCAGCCAGGGGGATAACGTCTCCGGAAAACTGTTTTTT. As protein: CASSQGDNVSGKLFF. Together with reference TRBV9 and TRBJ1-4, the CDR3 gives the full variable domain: DSGVTQTPKHLITATGQRVTLRCSPRSGDLSVYWYQQSLDQGLQFLIQYYNGEERAKGNILERFSAQQFPDLHSELNLSSLELGDSALYFCASSQGDNVSGKLFFGSGTQLSVL.

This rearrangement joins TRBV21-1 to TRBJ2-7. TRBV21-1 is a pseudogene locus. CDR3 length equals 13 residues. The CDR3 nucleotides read TGTGCCAGCAGCAAACTAGGACCCTACGAGCAGTACTTC. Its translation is CASSKLGPYEQYF.

CDR3 region: CATSDSAGTSGGRSYNEQFF. CDR3 DNA: TGTGCCACCAGTGATTCAGCCGGGACTAGCGGGGGGCGGTCCTACAATGAGCAGTTCTTC. V is TRBV24-1 and J is TRBJ2-1; 15 bases match TRBD2. The CDR3 extends over 20 amino acids. Germline V gives CDR1 KGHDR, CDR2 SFDVKD. The trim removed 2 bases at V and 1 base at J, leaving 8 bases unmatched.

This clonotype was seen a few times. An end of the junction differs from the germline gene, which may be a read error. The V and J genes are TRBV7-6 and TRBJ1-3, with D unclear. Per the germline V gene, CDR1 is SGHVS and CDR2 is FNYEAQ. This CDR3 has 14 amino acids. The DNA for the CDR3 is TGTGCCAGCAGCTTACGAAGGGAAGGAAACACCACATATTTT. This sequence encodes CASSLRREGNTTYF.

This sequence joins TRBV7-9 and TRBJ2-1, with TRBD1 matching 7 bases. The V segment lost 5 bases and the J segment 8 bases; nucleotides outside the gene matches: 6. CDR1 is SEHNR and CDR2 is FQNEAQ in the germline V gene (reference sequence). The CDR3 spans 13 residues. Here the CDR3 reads CASSNKQGYEQFF. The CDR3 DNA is TGTGCCAGCAGCAATAAACAGGGGTATGAGCAGTTCTTC.

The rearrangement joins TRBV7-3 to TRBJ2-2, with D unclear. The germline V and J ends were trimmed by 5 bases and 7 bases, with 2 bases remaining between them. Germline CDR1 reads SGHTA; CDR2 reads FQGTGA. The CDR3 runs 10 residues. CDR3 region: CASSIGELFF. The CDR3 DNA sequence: TGTGCCAGCAGCATCGGGGAGCTGTTTTTT.

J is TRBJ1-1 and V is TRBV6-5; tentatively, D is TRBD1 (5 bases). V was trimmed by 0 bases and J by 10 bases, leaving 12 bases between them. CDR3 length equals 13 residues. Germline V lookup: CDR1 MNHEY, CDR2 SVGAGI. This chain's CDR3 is CASSYSAGRGAFF. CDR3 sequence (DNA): TGTGCCAGCAGTTACTCGGCAGGGCGGGGAGCTTTCTTT.

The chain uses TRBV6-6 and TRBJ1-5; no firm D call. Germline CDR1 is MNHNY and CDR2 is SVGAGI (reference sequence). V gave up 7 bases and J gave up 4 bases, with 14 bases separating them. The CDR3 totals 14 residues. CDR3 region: CASTSWGTNQPQHF. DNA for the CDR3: TGTGCCAGCACCTCATGGGGAACTAATCAGCCCCAGCATTTT.

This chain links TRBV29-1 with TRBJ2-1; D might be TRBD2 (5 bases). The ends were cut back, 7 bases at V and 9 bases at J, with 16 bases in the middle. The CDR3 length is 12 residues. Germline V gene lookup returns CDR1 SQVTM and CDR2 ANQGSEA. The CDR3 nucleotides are TGCAGCGCCTCTGCCACGAGGGCTGAGCAGTTCTTC. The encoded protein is CSASATRAEQFF.